These 8 T cell receptor beta chains originate from one sample sequenced in a study of cytomegalovirus exposure and HLA in healthy donors. Vbeta (60) and Jbeta (13) primers were used in the PCR. Profiled with immunoSEQ multiplex PCR; TCRdb holds only in-frame clones, not every one. The table shows fewer than 150,000 clones, with about 69% occurring only once. Sequenced material: PBMCs. Every receptor here comes from a man aged 25-40 years in good health and CMV-seronegative.

The J gene is TRBJ2-1, the V gene TRBV7-8; TRBD1 matches 9 bases. This CDR3 comprises 18 residues. Germline values: CDR1 SGHVS, CDR2 FQNEAQ. The V gene end was trimmed by 4 bases and the J gene end by 6 bases; junction bases not matched to a gene: 16. The CDR3 nucleotides are TGTGCCAGCAGCTCTACTGATACCGACAGGGGGGCTCTCAATGAGCAGTTCTTC. Translation: CASSSTDTDRGALNEQFF.

This chain uses TRBV7-2 with TRBJ2-5; 7 bases map to TRBD2. V was pared by 2 bases and J by 2 bases, with 2 bases of the junction left unmatched. Germline V gene lookup returns CDR1 SGHTA and CDR2 FQGNSA. This CDR3 is built from 14 residues. CDR3 residues: CASSLSGGQETQYF. CDR3 DNA sequence: TGTGCCAGCAGCTTATCCGGGGGGCAAGAGACCCAGTACTTC.

This chain connects TRBV7-2 to TRBJ2-3; 10 positions agree with TRBD2. The CDR3 runs to 15 residues. Germline CDR1 is SGHTA and CDR2 is FQGNSA. Trimming took 6 bases from V and 4 from J; bases not matched to a gene: 7. CDR3 DNA sequence: TGTGCCAGCAGACCAAGAGCGGGAGGGCCAGATACGCAGTATTTT. Its translation: CASRPRAGGPDTQYF.

This chain uses TRBV28 with TRBJ2-7; 15 nucleotides agree with TRBD2. Germline trimming cut 2 bases from V and 1 base from J; bases unmatched to any gene: 9. Germline V lookup: CDR1 MDHEN, CDR2 SYDVKM. The CDR3 contains 19 residues. The CDR3 DNA sequence: TGTGCCAGCAGTTTACGTATTGGGACTAGCGGGGGGATTTCCTACGAGCAGTACTTC. Protein product: CASSLRIGTSGGISYEQYF.

The CDR3, as DNA: TGTGCCAGCAGCTTAGTGGGGGGGGTCACAGATACGCAGTATTTT. Amino acids: CASSLVGGVTDTQYF. J is TRBJ2-3 and V is TRBV7-3; 7 nucleotides agree with TRBD2. The CDR3 sequence is 15 residues long. The germline CDR1 and CDR2 sequences are SGHTA and FQGTGA. Trimming took 2 bases from V and 2 from J; bases not matched to a gene: 4.

The J gene is TRBJ2-5, the V gene TRBV7-8, with D possibly TRBD1 on 6 matching bases. Germline V gene lookup returns CDR1 SGHVS and CDR2 FQNEAQ. The ends were cut back, 2 bases at V and 1 base at J, with 14 bases in the middle. CDR3 size: 16 residues. The CDR3 protein is CASSLYKTDSQETQYF. The CDR3, as DNA: TGTGCCAGCAGCTTATATAAGACGGACAGCCAAGAGACCCAGTACTTC. The whole variable domain, remainder taken from reference TRBV7-8 and TRBJ2-5, is GAGVSQSPRYKVAKRGQDVALRCDPISGHVSLFWYQQALGQGPEFLTYFQNEAQLDKSGLPSDRFFAERPEGSVSTLKIQRTQQEDSAVYLCASSLYKTDSQETQYFGPGTRLLVL.

The chain joins TRBV28 to TRBJ1-2; TRBD1 agrees at 7 bases. Unmatched junction bases numbered 8, after V lost 5 bases and J lost 2 bases. The CDR3 totals 15 residues. CDR1 and CDR2 (germline): MDHEN, SYDVKM. The CDR3 loop reads CASSPTGSGNYGYTF. Written as DNA, the CDR3 is TGTGCCAGCAGTCCGACAGGGAGCGGCAACTATGGCTACACCTTC.

The chain joins TRBV6-5 to TRBJ2-1, with 10 bases lining up with TRBD1. The CDR3 is 15 residues long. The V gene end was trimmed by 7 bases and the J gene end by 3 bases; junction bases not matched to a gene: 6. CDR1 and CDR2 from the germline V gene are MNHEY and SVGAGI. CDR3 protein: CASKIGDRGYNEQFF. CDR3 in DNA: TGTGCCAGCAAAATTGGGGACAGGGGCTACAATGAGCAGTTCTTC.